This TCR beta chain was profiled in a study of T cell repertoires in cytomegalovirus infection. Study context: Selection of CMV epitopes for the study included recently identified HLA-C-restricted and well-studied HLA-B-restricted ones. Study results and limitations: CMV-specific HLA-C-restricted TCR beta clonotypes dominated the ex vivo response.

TCRdb processed the reads anew with MiXCR; each CDR3 protein has one entry. Among 100,000 to 150,000 distinct CDR3 sequences listed, more than 30% were seen once. Only a few counts were recorded for this clonotype. Antigen: not known. V lost 5 bases and J 1 base, leaving 16 bases between the germline ends. The CDR3 contains 16 residues. Germline V CDR1 and CDR2: SGHVS, FQNEAQ. This sequence was found in a human donor in good health (CMV status not recorded). Some clones in this sample may be carry-over from other donors' samples. Sequencing used CD8+ T cells from cultured PBMCs, obtained from culture after CMV antigen stimulation. The chain recombines TRBV7-8 with TRBJ2-3; D possibly uses TRBD1 or TRBD2 (6 bases each). CDR3 residues: CASSGVGGQGTDTQYF. CDR3 nucleotide sequence: TGTGCCAGCAGCGGGGTGGGGGGCCAGGGCACAGATACGCAGTATTTT.